A single sample is the source of the 18 T cell receptor beta chains below, sequenced in a study of blood T cell repertoires in COVID-19. The method was immunoSEQ multiplex PCR; TCRdb's version includes in-frame clones alone and lacks a portion of them. The table lists under 65,000 clones, around 90% of them singletons. Sequencing was done on a sample of peripheral blood. The receptors were gathered from a woman at least 80 years old with COVID-19, enrolled during active disease.

The chain joins TRBV5-1 to TRBJ2-1; no clear D gene. Germline CDR1 and CDR2: SGHRS and YFSETQ. Trimming shortened V by 2 bases and J by 1 base, and 16 bases separated the two germline ends. This CDR3 spans 17 amino acids. CDR3 amino acids: CASSFTPVPPSYNEQFF. The CDR3 nucleotides read TGCGCCAGCAGCTTCACACCCGTGCCACCTTCCTACAATGAGCAGTTCTTC.

The J gene is TRBJ1-1, the V gene TRBV7-6; D is unclear. This CDR3 has 15 residues. Trimming took off 0 bases at V and 1 base at J, with 9 bases between the two ends. Germline V gene sequence: CDR1 SGHVS, CDR2 FNYEAQ. CDR3 DNA: TGTGCCAGCAGCTTAGCTGGCAGCGCGAACACTGAAGCTTTCTTT. It translates to CASSLAGSANTEAFF.

As regards this clone: Just one base apart from a much larger clone, this may be a read error. This same CDR3 is encoded by further DNA sequences in the sample. The CDR3 DNA follows: TGTGCCAGCAGCCCACAGGGGACTGAAGCTTTCTTT. This translates into CASSPQGTEAFF. The rearrangement joins TRBV3-1 (or the pseudogene TRBV3-2) to TRBJ1-1, with 7 bases identical to TRBD1. CDR1 is LGHDT and CDR2 is YNNKEL in the germline V gene (reference sequence). With 4 bases clipped from V and 5 bases from J, the junction kept 1 base outside the gene matches. The CDR3 is 12 residues long.

The chain uses TRBV19 and TRBJ2-1; the match to TRBD2 covers 9 bases. This CDR3 comprises 19 residues. With 4 bases clipped from V and 0 bases from J, the junction kept 13 bases outside the gene matches. CDR1 LNHDA and CDR2 SQIVND come from the germline V gene (reference sequence). The CDR3 bases are TGTGCCAGTAGTAGGGCGTTAGCGGGGGCCTCCGTCTCCTACAATGAGCAGTTCTTC. Protein sequence: CASSRALAGASVSYNEQFF. Complete variable domain (other parts from reference TRBV19 and TRBJ2-1): DGGITQSPKYLFRKEGQNVTLSCEQNLNHDAMYWYRQDPGQGLRLIYYSQIVNDFQKGDIAEGYSVSREKKESFPLTVTSAQKNPTAFYLCASSRALAGASVSYNEQFFGPGTRLTVL.

The chain recombines TRBV18 with TRBJ2-1, with 16 bases lining up with TRBD2. This CDR3 is built from 17 residues. The V gene end was trimmed by 4 bases and the J gene end by 12 bases; junction bases not matched to a gene: 12. Germline V gene lookup returns CDR1 KGHSH and CDR2 LQKENI. CDR3 in amino acids: CASSRSGTSGGARGQFF. The DNA of the CDR3 is TGTGCCAGCTCACGCTCCGGGACTAGCGGGGGGGCCCGTGGGCAGTTCTTC.

To note about this clone: One junction end disagrees with the germline gene, perhaps due to a read error. V usage is TRBV5-1 and J usage is TRBJ1-4; a possible D gene is TRBD1 (6 bases). CDR1 and CDR2 (germline): SGHRS, YFSETQ. The CDR3 extends over 15 amino acids. CDR3 bases: TGCGCCAGCAGCCGGACCGGGACAACGAATGAAAAACTGTTTTTT. Its translation is CASSRTGTTNEKLFF.

The V gene is TRBV3-1 (or the pseudogene TRBV3-2), the J gene TRBJ2-7; TRBD1 agrees at 8 bases. CDR1 and CDR2 from the germline V gene are LGHDT and YNNKEL (reference sequence). The V gene end was trimmed by 4 bases and the J gene end by 7 bases; junction bases not matched to a gene: 12. The CDR3 sequence is 15 residues long. The CDR3 spells CASSPARTGLKEQYF. Here the CDR3 DNA reads TGTGCCAGCAGCCCAGCACGGACAGGGCTTAAAGAGCAGTACTTC.

This rearrangement joins TRBV6-5 to TRBJ2-3; TRBD2 agrees at 8 bases. V lost 6 bases, J lost 0 bases, and 5 bases stayed unmatched. The germline gives CDR1 MNHEY, CDR2 SVGAGI. The CDR3 length is 15 residues. CDR3 loop: CASSRTSKSTDTQYF. CDR3 in DNA: TGTGCCAGCAGCCGGACTAGCAAAAGCACAGATACGCAGTATTTT.

This chain joins TRBV11-2 and TRBJ1-4, with a possible D match to TRBD1 (5 bases). This CDR3 spans 16 amino acids. V lost 1 base, J lost 2 bases, and 11 bases lay in between. Germline V gives CDR1 SGHAT, CDR2 FQNNGV. The CDR3 DNA follows: TGTGCCAGCAGCTTAGTTTCTGGGGCCACTAATGAAAAACTGTTTTTT. Its translation is CASSLVSGATNEKLFF.

This clone was observed a few times. This chain links TRBV2 with TRBJ1-5; 8 bases line up with TRBD1. The CDR3 consists of 14 residues. Germline CDR1 SNHLY, CDR2 FYNNEI. Trimming took 7 bases from V and 6 from J; bases not matched to a gene: 8. The CDR3 bases are TGTGCCAGCAACGGACAGGGTGCGGGTCAGCCCCAGCATTTT. Translated: CASNGQGAGQPQHF.

This clone appeared a single time. This sequence joins TRBV11-2 and TRBJ2-3, with 7 nucleotides matching TRBD2. The CDR3 runs to 19 residues. The ends lost 2 bases at V and 3 bases at J; junction bases unmatched: 17. Per germline, CDR1 SGHAT and CDR2 FQNNGV. Here the CDR3 reads CASSLSPRTGGGWTDTQYF. The CDR3 DNA reads TGTGCCAGCAGCTTAAGTCCGAGAACGGGGGGAGGGTGGACAGATACGCAGTATTTT.

The chain combines TRBV4-1 with TRBJ1-2; 8 bases map to TRBD1. The CDR3 has 15 residues. Germline lookup yields CDR1 MGHRA and CDR2 YSYEKL. The V and J ends lost 1 base and 7 bases, in that order; junction bases with no gene match: 8. In nucleotides, the CDR3 is TGCGCCAGCAGCCAAGTGAAGGACAGGGTATTTGGCTACACCTTC. As protein: CASSQVKDRVFGYTF.

The chain recombines TRBV30 with TRBJ1-2, with a tentative D call TRBD1 (6 bases). V gave up 5 bases and J gave up 6 bases, with 13 bases separating them. The CDR3 loop spans 12 amino acids. The germline gives CDR1 GTSNPN, CDR2 SVGIG (reference sequence). The CDR3 spells CAWDTGYHGYTF. The DNA of the CDR3 is TGTGCCTGGGATACAGGGTACCATGGCTACACCTTC.

The gene calls are TRBV6-5 and TRBJ1-6; D unclear. The germline V gene has CDR1 MNHEY and CDR2 SVGAGI. The V gene lost 6 bases and the J gene lost 6 bases, with 12 bases spanning the gap. The CDR3 sequence is 14 residues long. CDR3 protein: CASSSPLPNSPLHF. CDR3 sequence (DNA): TGTGCCAGCAGCTCCCCCCTCCCTAATTCACCCCTCCACTTT.

The gene calls are TRBV5-1 and TRBJ2-7; a possible D gene is TRBD2 (6 bases). Trimming cost V 3 bases and J 7 bases, with 17 bases left between them. The germline V gene has CDR1 SGHRS and CDR2 YFSETQ. The CDR3 consists of 14 residues. The chain's CDR3 is CASSSSGGLREQYF. The CDR3, as DNA: TGCGCCAGCAGCTCCAGCGGAGGGTTGCGAGAGCAGTACTTC.

This sequence joins TRBV4-2 and TRBJ1-1; 8 bases are shared with TRBD1. Germline lookup yields CDR1 LGHNA and CDR2 YNFKEQ. The CDR3 sequence is 16 residues long. The V segment lost 2 bases and the J segment 3 bases; nucleotides outside the gene matches: 8. CDR3 nucleotide sequence: TGTGCCAGCAGCCAAAATCTTCAGGGGGCAGACACTGAAGCTTTCTTT. Encoded protein: CASSQNLQGADTEAFF.

V and J are TRBV5-4 and TRBJ2-3, with 10 positions matching TRBD1. The CDR3 length is 16 residues. The ends lost 6 bases at V and 5 bases at J; junction bases unmatched: 12. Germline V gene lookup returns CDR1 SGHNT and CDR2 YYREEE (reference sequence). The DNA of the CDR3 is TGTGCCAGCACCCGCGCTACCGGGACAGGGGAAGATACGCAGTATTTT. Translated, it gives CASTRATGTGEDTQYF.

The chain joins TRBV9 to TRBJ1-1; TRBD1 might be the D (5 bases). V lost 0 bases, J lost 1 base, and 7 bases lay in between. Per the germline V gene, CDR1 is SGDLS and CDR2 is YYNGEE. This CDR3 region has 14 residues. CDR3: CASSVGGENTEAFF. CDR3 bases: TGTGCCAGCAGCGTAGGGGGCGAGAACACTGAAGCTTTCTTT.